The 2 T cell receptor beta chains presented below share a single source sample, sequenced in a study of T cell repertoires in aging, cancer and after chemotherapy. Multiplex touch-down PCR with TRB-A/B primers amplified rearranged V-D-J TRB sequences. MiXCR was run by TCRdb on the multiplex PCR reads, yielding one entry per CDR3 protein. The repertoire holds more than 6,000 distinct CDR3 sequences, with approximately 24% as singletons. TCR beta rearrangements were amplified from peripheral blood genomic DNA. Sequenced material: blood. The receptors originated from a human donor with a blood cancer.

The V and J genes are TRBV29-1 and TRBJ1-4; 7 bases agree with TRBD1. The CDR3 totals 12 residues. Germline loops: CDR1 SQVTM, CDR2 ANQGSEA. V dropped 4 bases and J dropped 8; count of bases not matched to a gene: 4. In nucleotides, the CDR3 is TGCAGCGTTGGCGACAGGGCGGAAAAACTGTTTTTT. As protein: CSVGDRAEKLFF.

The table lists this clonotype with a few counts. This rearrangement joins TRBV7-3 to TRBJ2-4; unclear D gene. CDR3 length equals 16 residues. Germline values: CDR1 SGHTA, CDR2 FQGTGA. Trimming took off 5 bases at V and 0 bases at J, with 14 bases between the two ends. The CDR3 DNA follows: TGTGCCAGCAGCCCCACTTCGTCCGGAGCCAAAAACATTCAGTACTTC. It codes for CASSPTSSGAKNIQYF.